This T cell receptor beta chain was found in a study of CD8 T cells in ankylosing spondylitis. Whole-study findings and limits: Disease-associated clones were reportedly significantly overrepresented in matched ankylosing spondylitis synovial fluid. A TCR beta motif made of fewer than ten highly homologous variants seemed typical of ankylosing spondylitis blood.

The table lists this clonotype with a few counts. Its specificity is not known. Germline V gene lookup returns CDR1 MNHEY and CDR2 SVGAGI. Trimming cost V 2 bases and J 5 bases; bases outside gene matches: 6. The CDR3 is 16 residues long. Libraries of TCR beta came from quantitative 5'-RACE with molecular barcodes. One entry per CDR3 protein results from TCRdb running MiXCR on the 5' RACE reads. The table has about 220,000 distinct CDR3 sequences, around 6.6% seen once. The TCR comes from a male donor with ankylosing spondylitis. Sequencing input: blood, either unsorted or a sorted T cell fraction (not recorded which). The chain employs TRBV6-5 and TRBJ2-1; 10 positions agree with TRBD2. CDR3 region: CASSYMVLAGDNEQFF. In nucleotides, the CDR3 is TGTGCCAGCAGTTACATGGTGCTAGCGGGAGACAATGAGCAGTTCTTC.